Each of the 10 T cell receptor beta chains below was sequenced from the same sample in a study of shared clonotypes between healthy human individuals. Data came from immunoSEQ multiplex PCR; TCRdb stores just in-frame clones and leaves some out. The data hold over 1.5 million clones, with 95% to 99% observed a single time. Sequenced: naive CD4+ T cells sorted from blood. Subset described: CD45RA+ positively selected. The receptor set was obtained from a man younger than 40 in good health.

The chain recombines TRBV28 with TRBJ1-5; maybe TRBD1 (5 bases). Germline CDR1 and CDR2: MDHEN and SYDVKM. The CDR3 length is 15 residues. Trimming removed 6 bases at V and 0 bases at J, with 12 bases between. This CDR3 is CASRGLGGSNQPQHF. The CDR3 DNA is TGTGCCAGCAGGGGGCTCGGGGGTAGCAATCAGCCCCAGCATTTT.

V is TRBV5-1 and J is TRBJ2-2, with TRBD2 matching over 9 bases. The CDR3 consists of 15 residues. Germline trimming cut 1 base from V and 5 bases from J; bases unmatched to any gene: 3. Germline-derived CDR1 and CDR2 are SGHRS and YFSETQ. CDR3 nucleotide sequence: TGCGCCAGCAGCTTGTCAAGCGGGAGGACCGGGGAGCTGTTTTTT. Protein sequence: CASSLSSGRTGELFF. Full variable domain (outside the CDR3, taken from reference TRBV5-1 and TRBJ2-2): KAGVTQTPRYLIKTRGQQVTLSCSPISGHRSVSWYQQTPGQGLQFLFEYFSETQRNKGNFPGRFSGRQFSNSRSEMNVSTLELGDSALYLCASSLSSGRTGELFFGEGSRLTVL.

CDR3 nucleotides: TGCGCCAGCAGCTTTGACAGGTATCAATACGAGCAGTACTTC. Encoded protein: CASSFDRYQYEQYF. The chain is built from TRBV5-1 and TRBJ2-7, with D maybe TRBD1 (6 bases). Trimming took off 2 bases at V and 4 bases at J, with 13 bases between the two ends. The germline V gene has CDR1 SGHRS and CDR2 YFSETQ. The CDR3 totals 14 residues.

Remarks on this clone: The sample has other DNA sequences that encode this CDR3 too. Here the CDR3 reads CASSLTLYEQYF. CDR3 coding DNA: TGTGCCAGCAGTTTGACCCTCTACGAGCAGTACTTC. This sequence joins TRBV6-6 and TRBJ2-7; D is uncertain. Trimming stripped 4 bases from V and 3 bases from J, with 7 bases between. CDR1 and CDR2 (germline): MNHNY, SVGAGI (reference sequence). The CDR3 covers 12 residues.

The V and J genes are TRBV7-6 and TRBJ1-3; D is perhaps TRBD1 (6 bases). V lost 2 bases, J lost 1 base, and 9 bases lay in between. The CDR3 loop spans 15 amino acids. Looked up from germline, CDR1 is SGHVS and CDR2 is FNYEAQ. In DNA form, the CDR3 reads TGTGCCAGCAGCTTATACAGGGATTCTGGAAACACCATATATTTT. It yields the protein CASSLYRDSGNTIYF.

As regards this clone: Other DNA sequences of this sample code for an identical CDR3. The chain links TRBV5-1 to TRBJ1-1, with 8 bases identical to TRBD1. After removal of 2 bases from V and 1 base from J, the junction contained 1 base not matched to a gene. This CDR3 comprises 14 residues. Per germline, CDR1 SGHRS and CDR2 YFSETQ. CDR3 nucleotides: TGCGCCAGCAGCTTCGACAGGGGGAACACTGAAGCTTTCTTT. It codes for CASSFDRGNTEAFF.

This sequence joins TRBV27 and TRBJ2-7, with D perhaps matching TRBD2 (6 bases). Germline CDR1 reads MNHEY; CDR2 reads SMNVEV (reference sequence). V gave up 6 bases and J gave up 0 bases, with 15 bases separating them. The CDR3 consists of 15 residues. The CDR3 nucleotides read TGTGCCAGCAGCCGCAGCGGGTCAAGCTCCTACGAGCAGTACTTC. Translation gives CASSRSGSSSYEQYF.

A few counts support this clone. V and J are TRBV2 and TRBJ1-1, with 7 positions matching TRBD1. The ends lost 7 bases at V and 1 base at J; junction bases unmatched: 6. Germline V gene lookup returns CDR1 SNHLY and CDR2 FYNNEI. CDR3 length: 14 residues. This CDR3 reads CASTRDSRNTEAFF. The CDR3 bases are TGTGCCAGCACTAGGGACAGCAGGAACACTGAAGCTTTCTTT.

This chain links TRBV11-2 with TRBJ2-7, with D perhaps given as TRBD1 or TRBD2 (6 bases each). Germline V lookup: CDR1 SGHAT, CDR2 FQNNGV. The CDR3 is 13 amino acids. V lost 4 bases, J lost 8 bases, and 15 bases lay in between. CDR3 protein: CASSSGAVLKQYF. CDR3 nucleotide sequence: TGTGCCAGCAGCTCGGGGGCAGTTTTAAAGCAGTACTTC.

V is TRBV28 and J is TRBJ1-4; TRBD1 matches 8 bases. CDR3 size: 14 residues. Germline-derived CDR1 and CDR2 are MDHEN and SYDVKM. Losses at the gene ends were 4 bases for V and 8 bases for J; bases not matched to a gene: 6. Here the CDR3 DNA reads TGTGCCAGCAGTTCTAGGACAGGGAGGGAAAAACTGTTTTTT. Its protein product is CASSSRTGREKLFF.